These 14 T cell receptor beta chains were sequenced from one sample in a study of T cell responses to AZD1222 COVID-19 vaccine. The method was immunoSEQ multiplex PCR; TCRdb's version includes in-frame clones alone and lacks a portion of them. There are roughly 55,000 clones in the sample; roughly nine tenths occur only once, and just under 2% lies in the top ten. This sample comprised peripheral blood, obtained on day 0 of AZD1222 vaccination. Every receptor here comes from an adult in good health.

This clone was seen only once. The gene calls are TRBV6-7 and TRBJ2-3; D is uncertain. TRBV6-7 belongs to the ORF category, with a function that is uncertain. Trimming stripped 8 bases from V and 3 bases from J, with 9 bases between. The CDR3 has 12 amino acids. The CDR3 reads CASQTATDTQYF. In DNA, the CDR3 is TGTGCCAGCCAAACCGCGACAGATACGCAGTATTTT.

This rearrangement joins TRBV5-4 to TRBJ1-2; D call uncertain. V lost 3 bases and J 3 bases, leaving 9 bases between the germline ends. The CDR3 totals 13 residues. CDR1 and CDR2 from the germline V gene are SGHNT and YYREEE (reference sequence). As DNA, the CDR3 is TGTGCCAGCAGCTACAACACGGACTATGGCTACACCTTC. Its protein is CASSYNTDYGYTF.

The chain joins TRBV5-4 to TRBJ2-1, with D maybe TRBD2 (5 bases). V lost 4 bases to trimming and J lost 0 bases, with 11 bases between them. The CDR3 loop spans 15 amino acids. Germline values: CDR1 SGHNT, CDR2 YYREEE (reference sequence). The CDR3 here is CASSQDLSSYNEQFF. CDR3 bases: TGTGCCAGCAGCCAGGACTTGAGCTCCTACAATGAGCAGTTCTTC.

This clone has just one count. V usage is TRBV28 and J usage is TRBJ1-5; TRBD1 aligns across 8 bases. This CDR3 comprises 16 residues. Per the germline V gene, CDR1 is MDHEN and CDR2 is SYDVKM. Losses at the gene ends were 7 bases for V and 7 bases for J; bases not matched to a gene: 15. CDR3 sequence (DNA): TGTGCCAGCATCAGATCTCCTGACAGGGGACGACAGCCCCAGCATTTT. Translating it yields CASIRSPDRGRQPQHF.

The rearrangement links TRBV7-2 to TRBJ2-1; a possible D gene is TRBD2 (6 bases). Germline assignment: CDR1 SGHTA and CDR2 FQGNSA. The CDR3 contains 17 residues. Between the trimmed V and J ends, which lost 3 bases and 1 base, there was a span of 16 bases. The CDR3 DNA reads TGTGCCAGCAGCTTGGGTAACCCGGGACTTTCCTACAATGAGCAGTTCTTC. It yields the protein CASSLGNPGLSYNEQFF.

The chain carries TRBV19 and TRBJ1-1; D possibly corresponds to TRBD1 (6 bases). CDR1 is LNHDA and CDR2 is SQIVND in the germline V gene (reference sequence). This CDR3 spans 16 amino acids. Trimming shortened V by 8 bases and J by 0 bases, and 19 bases separated the two germline ends. The CDR3 protein is CASQTGTPNMNTEAFF. The CDR3 nucleotides read TGTGCCAGTCAAACCGGGACACCTAACATGAACACTGAAGCTTTCTTT.

In this sample, this clone turned up once. The chain carries TRBV6-6 and TRBJ1-1; weak D call: TRBD1 (6 bases). V lost 3 bases, J lost 0 bases, and 14 bases lay in between. Germline values: CDR1 MNHNY, CDR2 SVGAGI (reference sequence). The CDR3 has 16 amino acids. CDR3 loop: CASSYRTEGLNTEAFF. DNA of the CDR3: TGTGCCAGCAGTTATCGGACAGAAGGCCTGAACACTGAAGCTTTCTTT.

V is TRBV19 and J is TRBJ2-7, with D unresolved. Trimming stripped 3 bases from V and 3 bases from J, with 9 bases between. The CDR3 consists of 13 residues. Germline-derived CDR1 and CDR2 are LNHDA and SQIVND (reference sequence). In DNA form, the CDR3 reads TGTGCCAGTAGTATTGCCGACTTCTACGAGCAGTACTTC. Translated, it gives CASSIADFYEQYF.

The chain uses TRBV18 and TRBJ2-1; TRBD2 is a possible D gene (5 bases). This CDR3 is 14 amino acids long. Germline V CDR1 and CDR2: KGHSH, LQKENI. Deletions cut 3 bases from V and 5 bases from J, with 11 bases between. DNA for the CDR3: TGTGCCAGCTCACCCAACCTAGCTAACAATGAGCAGTTCTTC. Translation: CASSPNLANNEQFF.

This clone was seen once. The rearrangement links TRBV6-5 to TRBJ1-3; D gene unclear. The CDR3 length is 13 residues. The V gene lost 8 bases and the J gene lost 1 base, with 9 bases spanning the gap. The V gene's germline CDR1 is MNHEY and CDR2 SVGAGI. The CDR3 sequence: CASALSSGNTIYF. CDR3 coding DNA: TGTGCCAGCGCCCTTAGTTCTGGAAACACCATATATTTT.

The V and J genes are TRBV5-1 and TRBJ2-7; D not resolved. The V end was cut by 4 bases, the J end by 3 bases, with 14 bases between. This CDR3 is 14 amino acids long. The germline CDR1 and CDR2 sequences are SGHRS and YFSETQ. CDR3 sequence: CASSPAGWVYEQYF. CDR3 DNA sequence: TGCGCCAGCAGCCCCGCTGGGTGGGTCTACGAGCAGTACTTC.

This chain joins TRBV2 and TRBJ1-3, with D uncertain. The CDR3 runs 16 residues. CDR1 and CDR2 from the germline V gene are SNHLY and FYNNEI. Trimming removed 0 bases from V and 4 bases from J, with 13 bases in between. This CDR3 reads CASSEARPGSGNTIYF. DNA of the CDR3: TGTGCCAGCAGTGAAGCGCGCCCGGGTTCGGGAAACACCATATATTTT. The full variable domain, in which reference TRBV2 and TRBJ1-3 provide the parts outside the CDR3, is EPEVTQTPSHQVTQMGQEVILRCVPISNHLYFYWYRQILGQKVEFLVSFYNNEISEKSEIFDDQFSVERPDGSNFTLKIRSTKLEDSAMYFCASSEARPGSGNTIYFGEGSWLTVV.

This chain uses TRBV6-4 with TRBJ1-6; tentatively, D is TRBD1 (5 bases). CDR1 and CDR2 from the germline V gene are MRHNA and SNTAGT. The CDR3 contains 13 residues. The ends were cut back, 4 bases at V and 5 bases at J, with 6 bases in the middle. CDR3 region: CASSVDNNSPLHF. The DNA of the CDR3 is TGTGCCAGCAGTGTGGACAATAATTCACCCCTCCACTTT.

The chain employs TRBV27 and TRBJ2-1; 10 positions match TRBD2. The V gene's germline CDR1 is MNHEY and CDR2 SMNVEV (reference sequence). V dropped 7 bases and J dropped 2; count of bases not matched to a gene: 5. CDR3 length: 15 residues. The CDR3 nucleotides are TGTGCCAGCATTTCTAGCGGGAGCCCCTACAATGAGCAGTTCTTC. It codes for CASISSGSPYNEQFF.